The 10 T cell receptor beta chains below come from one sample, sequenced in a study of T cells after posttransplantation cyclophosphamide. The data were produced by immunoSEQ multiplex PCR, yet TCRdb's version contains in-frame clones alone and is incomplete. In the table there are about 46,000 clones, 92% of which are singletons. The sample comprised PBMCs. Receptors were obtained from a woman aged 45 to 65 in good health and a related stem cell transplant donor.

V usage is TRBV30 and J usage is TRBJ2-7, with D possibly TRBD1 on 6 matching bases. This CDR3 is built from 12 residues. The V and J ends lost 5 bases and 6 bases respectively, with 14 bases between them. The germline CDR1 and CDR2 sequences are GTSNPN and SVGIG (reference sequence). DNA of the CDR3: TGTGCCTGGTCAGGGGTGGTCTCCGAGCAGTACTTC. This gives the protein CAWSGVVSEQYF.

The V call is TRBV5-4, the J call TRBJ2-5, with D hard to call. Trimming stripped 0 bases from V and 1 base from J, with 7 bases between. Germline V gene lookup returns CDR1 SGHNT and CDR2 YYREEE (reference sequence). This CDR3 has 14 residues. The CDR3 sequence: CASSLASGQETQYF. CDR3 bases: TGTGCCAGCAGCTTGGCTAGTGGCCAAGAGACCCAGTACTTC. The full variable domain, rest sourced from reference TRBV5-4 and TRBJ2-5, is ETGVTQSPTHLIKTRGQQVTLRCSSQSGHNTVSWYQQALGQGPQFIFQYYREEENGRGNFPPRFSGLQFPNYSSELNVNALELDDSALYLCASSLASGQETQYFGPGTRLLVL.

The chain has TRBV9 and TRBJ2-2; D unresolved. There are 14 residues in the CDR3. Trimming took off 4 bases at V and 3 bases at J, with 10 bases between the two ends. In germline, CDR1 is SGDLS, CDR2 YYNGEE. The CDR3 region has the DNA TGTGCCAGCAGCATCCGACAAGACACCGGGGAGCTGTTTTTT. Protein product: CASSIRQDTGELFF.

The chain is built from TRBV28 and TRBJ2-3; TRBD2 agrees at 12 bases. V dropped 4 bases and J dropped 3; count of bases not matched to a gene: 2. The germline gives CDR1 MDHEN, CDR2 SYDVKM. The CDR3 sequence is 15 residues long. The chain's CDR3 is CASSSSGRVTDTQYF. The CDR3 region has the DNA TGTGCCAGCAGTTCTAGCGGGAGGGTAACAGATACGCAGTATTTT.

The V gene is TRBV30, the J gene TRBJ2-5; 15 nucleotides agree with TRBD2. Per germline, CDR1 GTSNPN and CDR2 SVGIG (reference sequence). There are 20 residues in the CDR3. V lost 5 bases and J lost 4; bases outside the gene matches: 20. For the CDR3, the DNA is TGTGCCTGGCCTCCTGAGTGGGGGGGACTAGCGGGAGGTTGGACAGAGACCCAGTACTTC. Translation gives CAWPPEWGGLAGGWTETQYF.

CDR3 region: CASSLTGLAGALDTQYF. Written as DNA, the CDR3 is TGCGCCAGCAGCCTCACGGGACTAGCGGGAGCCTTGGATACGCAGTATTTT. The chain has TRBV5-1 and TRBJ2-3; 14 nucleotides line up with TRBD2. Germline loops: CDR1 SGHRS, CDR2 YFSETQ. Germline trimming cut 4 bases from V and 6 bases from J; bases unmatched to any gene: 10. This CDR3 has 17 amino acids.

This rearrangement joins TRBV25-1 to TRBJ1-2, with D perhaps TRBD1 (6 bases). The CDR3 has 13 amino acids. CDR1 MGHDK and CDR2 SYGVNS come from the germline V gene. The V end lost 5 bases, the J end lost 3 bases, and 10 bases lay between the germline ends. The CDR3 sequence: CASSLAGDYGYTF. The DNA for the CDR3 is TGTGCCAGCAGTTTGGCAGGGGACTATGGCTACACCTTC.

The chain links TRBV5-4 to TRBJ2-7; 8 bases are a match to TRBD1. The CDR3 sequence is 17 residues long. The J segment lost 3 bases and the V segment lost 0 bases, leaving 11 bases of the junction unmatched. Germline lookup yields CDR1 SGHNT and CDR2 YYREEE (reference sequence). CDR3 DNA: TGTGCCAGCAGCTTGGGGGGGTTTGGACAGGGTCTCTACGAGCAGTACTTC. Translation: CASSLGGFGQGLYEQYF.

The V call is TRBV5-6, the J call TRBJ1-1; D gene unclear. V was shortened by 2 bases and J by 2 bases, with 7 bases between the two germline ends. The length of the CDR3 is 13 residues. Germline V gene data show CDR1 as SGHDT and CDR2 as YYEEEE. The CDR3 protein is CASSFGRNTEAFF. The CDR3 DNA reads as TGTGCCAGCAGCTTCGGGAGAAACACTGAAGCTTTCTTT.

The chain uses TRBV18 and TRBJ1-2, with a weak D call TRBD1 (6 bases). Germline V gene data show CDR1 as KGHSH and CDR2 as LQKENI. Trimming pared 6 bases from V and 4 bases from J, leaving 9 bases between. CDR3 length equals 12 residues. CDR3 residues: CASSEGGYGYTF. Here the CDR3 DNA reads TGTGCCAGCTCGGAAGGGGGCTATGGCTACACCTTC.